What follows are 8 T cell receptor beta chains derived from one specimen sequenced in a study of shared clonotypes between healthy human individuals. Some clones are missing from TCRdb's copy, which holds only in-frame ones; the method was immunoSEQ multiplex PCR. The sample lists 1.5 million to 2.5 million clones; approximately 94% were seen once. CD8 cells classed as naive were CD45RO-negative and positively selected for CCR7, excluding terminally differentiated effector memory CD45RA+ cells. The sequencing sample was made of naive CD8+ T cells sorted from blood. Receptors were obtained from a man aged 18 to 29 in good health.

The V call is TRBV18, the J call TRBJ2-1; 11 bases fit TRBD2. This CDR3 has 16 amino acids. CDR1 and CDR2 (germline): KGHSH, LQKENI. The V segment lost 3 bases and the J segment 4 bases; nucleotides outside the gene matches: 5. The chain's CDR3 is CASSPVAGGKYNEQFF. The CDR3 nucleotides are TGTGCCAGCTCACCTGTAGCGGGGGGGAAGTACAATGAGCAGTTCTTC.

The chain couples TRBV29-1 to TRBJ1-1, with TRBD1 as a possible D gene (5 bases). V was clipped by 6 bases and J by 7 bases, with 12 bases between them. Germline V gene data show CDR1 as SQVTM and CDR2 as ANQGSEA. The CDR3 contains 11 residues. CDR3 bases: TGCAGCGTCCACGGGGGGAGTGAAGCTTTCTTT. This sequence encodes CSVHGGSEAFF.

This clone was seen just once. This chain uses TRBV6-6 with TRBJ2-7; D remains ambiguous. The germline V gene encodes CDR1 MNHNY and CDR2 SVGAGI (reference sequence). The length of the CDR3 is 13 residues. The V end lost 2 bases, the J end lost 6 bases, and 11 bases lay between the germline ends. The CDR3 sequence is CASSYPFAAEQYF. The CDR3 coding sequence is TGTGCCAGCAGTTACCCTTTCGCGGCCGAGCAGTACTTC.

The genes are TRBV28 and TRBJ2-7; TRBD2 aligns across 7 bases. The germline V gene has CDR1 MDHEN and CDR2 SYDVKM. This CDR3 has 16 residues. V was clipped by 5 bases and J by 0 bases; unmatched bases: 10. The CDR3 DNA reads as TGTGCCAGCAGTCTCAGAGCGGGACTAAGCTCCTACGAGCAGTACTTC. It codes for CASSLRAGLSSYEQYF.

As regards this clone: Other DNA sequences in this specimen translate into the identical CDR3. The chain uses TRBV4-2 and TRBJ1-1; D is ambiguous. CDR1 is LGHNA, CDR2 YNFKEQ, per germline. The CDR3 has 13 amino acids. Trimming cost V 1 base and J 1 base, with 4 bases left between them. CDR3 nucleotide sequence: TGTGCCAGCAGCCAAGCGGGGAACACTGAAGCTTTCTTT. Amino acids: CASSQAGNTEAFF.

This clone appeared a single time. In the same sample, other DNA sequences code for this CDR3. The chain uses TRBV27 and TRBJ2-7; the D gene is possibly TRBD1 (9 bases). V shed 4 bases and J shed 3 bases, with 16 bases lying between them. There are 15 residues in the CDR3. Germline loops: CDR1 MNHEY, CDR2 SMNVEV (reference sequence). Here the CDR3 DNA reads TGTGCCAGCAGTTATAGCGGGACAGGGTTCTACGAGCAGTACTTC. Translation gives CASSYSGTGFYEQYF.

The table lists this clone with a count of one. The chain combines TRBV27 with TRBJ1-2; tentatively, D is TRBD1 (6 bases). The CDR3 consists of 12 residues. With 6 bases removed from V and 4 bases from J, the gap between germline ends came to 9 bases. Germline CDR1 MNHEY, CDR2 SMNVEV (reference sequence). The CDR3 sequence: CASRDSPYGYTF. The CDR3 DNA is TGTGCCAGCAGGGACAGTCCCTATGGCTACACCTTC.

This chain links TRBV11-2 with TRBJ2-1; 7 bases are shared with TRBD2. The CDR3 contains 16 residues. V shed 5 bases and J 0 bases; nucleotides not matched to a gene: 7. Germline CDR1 SGHAT, CDR2 FQNNGV. The CDR3 sequence: CASSPLAGSSYNEQFF. The CDR3 region has the DNA TGTGCCAGCAGCCCGTTAGCGGGTAGCTCCTACAATGAGCAGTTCTTC.